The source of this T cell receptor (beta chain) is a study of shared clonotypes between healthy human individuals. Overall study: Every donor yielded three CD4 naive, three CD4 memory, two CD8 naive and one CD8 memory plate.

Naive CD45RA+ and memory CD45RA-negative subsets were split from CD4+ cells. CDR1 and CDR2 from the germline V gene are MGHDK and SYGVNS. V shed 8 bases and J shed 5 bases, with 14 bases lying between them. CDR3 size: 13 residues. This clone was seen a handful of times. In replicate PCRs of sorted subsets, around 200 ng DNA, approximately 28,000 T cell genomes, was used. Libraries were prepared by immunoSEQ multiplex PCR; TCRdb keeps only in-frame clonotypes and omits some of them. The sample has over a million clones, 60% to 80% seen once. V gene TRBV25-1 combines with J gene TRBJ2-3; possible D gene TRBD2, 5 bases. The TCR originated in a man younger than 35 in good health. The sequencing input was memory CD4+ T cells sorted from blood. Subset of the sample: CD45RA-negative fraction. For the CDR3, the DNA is TGTGCCAGCTCGGGGTTAGTAAGAGATACGCAGTATTTT. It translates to CASSGLVRDTQYF.